One sample yielded the 27 T cell receptor beta chains listed below, sequenced in a study of blood T cell repertoires in COVID-19. Method: immunoSEQ multiplex PCR; TCRdb's copy keeps in-frame clones and lacks some. The sample holds a few hundred thousand clones, about 90% seen once. Sequencing input: peripheral blood. Every receptor here comes from a man older than 75 with acute or convalescent COVID-19.

V gene TRBV9 combines with J gene TRBJ1-4, with 9 bases identical to TRBD1. Germline trimming cut 0 bases from V and 6 bases from J; bases unmatched to any gene: 3. This CDR3 spans 15 amino acids. Looked up from germline, CDR1 is SGDLS and CDR2 is YYNGEE. CDR3 nucleotides: TGTGCCAGCAGCGTAGAAGGACAGGGGCATGAAAAACTGTTTTTT. It is translated as CASSVEGQGHEKLFF. Full variable domain (missing parts from reference TRBV9 and TRBJ1-4): DSGVTQTPKHLITATGQRVTLRCSPRSGDLSVYWYQQSLDQGLQFLIQYYNGEERAKGNILERFSAQQFPDLHSELNLSSLELGDSALYFCASSVEGQGHEKLFFGSGTQLSVL.

A single count supports this clone. CDR3 region: CASSYSRQGSRYEQYF. The CDR3 nucleotides read TGTGCCAGCAGTTATTCCCGACAGGGAAGTAGGTACGAGCAGTACTTC. The rearrangement uses TRBV6-6 and TRBJ2-7; 7 bases are a match to TRBD1. V was pared by 3 bases and J by 4 bases, with 12 bases of the junction left unmatched. This CDR3 is 16 amino acids long. Germline V CDR1 and CDR2: MNHNY, SVGAGI (reference sequence).

The CDR3 loop is CATSRDHRGNSPLHF. The CDR3 bases are TGTGCCACCAGCAGAGACCACAGGGGAAATTCACCCCTCCACTTT. The chain links TRBV15 to TRBJ1-6; TRBD1 aligns across 7 bases. Germline lookup yields CDR1 LNHNV and CDR2 YYDKDF (reference sequence). This CDR3 is built from 15 residues. V trimming: 0 bases; J trimming: 7 bases; junction bases outside the gene matches: 3.

The chain joins TRBV28 to TRBJ2-7; possible D gene TRBD2, 5 bases. Between the trimmed V and J ends, which lost 2 bases and 2 bases, there was a span of 10 bases. Looked up from germline, CDR1 is MDHEN and CDR2 is SYDVKM. The length of the CDR3 is 14 residues. CDR3 loop: CASSLTGLTYEQYF. Here the CDR3 DNA reads TGTGCCAGCAGTTTAACCGGACTGACCTACGAGCAGTACTTC. The full variable domain, with the rest looked up from reference TRBV28 and TRBJ2-7, is DVKVTQSSRYLVKRTGEKVFLECVQDMDHENMFWYRQDPGLGLRLIYFSYDVKMKEKGDIPEGYSVSREKKERFSLILESASTNQTSMYLCASSLTGLTYEQYFGPGTRLTVT.

The sample holds one count of this clone. The chain couples TRBV2 to TRBJ1-1; a weak D match, TRBD1 (6 bases). With 7 bases removed from V and 4 bases from J, the gap between germline ends came to 13 bases. This CDR3 contains 13 residues. Germline V lookup: CDR1 SNHLY, CDR2 FYNNEI. The CDR3 is CASTRGGFTEAFF. CDR3 DNA sequence: TGTGCCAGCACCCGAGGGGGATTCACTGAAGCTTTCTTT. The variable domain in full, with the rest retrieved from reference TRBV2 and TRBJ1-1, is EPEVTQTPSHQVTQMGQEVILRCVPISNHLYFYWYRQILGQKVEFLVSFYNNEISEKSEIFDDQFSVERPDGSNFTLKIRSTKLEDSAMYFCASTRGGFTEAFFGQGTRLTVV.

This sequence joins TRBV14 and TRBJ2-7, with D possibly being TRBD2 (5 bases). Germline CDR1 and CDR2: SGHDN and FVKESK. Trimming removed 4 bases at V and 2 bases at J, with 15 bases between. CDR3 length: 15 amino acids. CDR3 amino acids: CASSPLAGTAYEQYF. The CDR3 DNA is TGTGCCAGCAGCCCCCTCGCGGGTACCGCCTACGAGCAGTACTTC.

This clone came up once. The chain uses TRBV6-6 and TRBJ1-5, with a weak D call TRBD1 (6 bases). Trimming removed 10 bases at V and 4 bases at J, with 11 bases between. Germline V gene data show CDR1 as MNHNY and CDR2 as SVGAGI (reference sequence). CDR3 size: 12 residues. The CDR3 here is CATGGRNQPQHF. The CDR3 nucleotides are TGTGCCACTGGGGGCAGGAATCAGCCCCAGCATTTT.

Only one count was recorded for this clone. V and J are TRBV6-5 and TRBJ2-7; tentative D call: TRBD1 (6 bases). V shed 5 bases and J shed 1 base, with 15 bases lying between them. CDR1 and CDR2 (germline): MNHEY, SVGAGI. The CDR3 has 15 residues. The CDR3 DNA reads as TGTGCCAGCAGTCCCGACAGGACCATATCCTACGAGCAGTACTTC. It translates to CASSPDRTISYEQYF.

The chain couples TRBV6-1 to TRBJ1-2; tentatively, D is TRBD1 (6 bases). The V gene's germline CDR1 is MNHNS and CDR2 SASEGT. The V end lost 0 bases, the J end lost 7 bases, and 15 bases lay between the germline ends. The CDR3 consists of 15 residues. The CDR3 DNA reads TGTGCCAGCAGTGAAGCGCTTCCAGGGGCACGTGGCTACACCTTC. Amino acid sequence: CASSEALPGARGYTF.

CDR3 DNA sequence: TGTGCCAGCAGTGTGACAGGGGGTAGGACTGAAGCTTTCTTT. Its protein is CASSVTGGRTEAFF. The rearrangement links TRBV25-1 to TRBJ1-1, with 9 positions matching TRBD1. The germline gives CDR1 MGHDK, CDR2 SYGVNS. V was pared by 4 bases and J by 5 bases, with 5 bases of the junction left unmatched. This CDR3 has 14 amino acids.

The chain uses TRBV6-5 and TRBJ1-5; the D gene is possibly TRBD1 (6 bases). The CDR3 length is 14 residues. The germline V gene has CDR1 MNHEY and CDR2 SVGAGI. V was pared by 8 bases and J by 1 base, with 12 bases between. CDR3 in amino acids: CASRGAMSNQPQHF. The CDR3 nucleotides read TGTGCCAGCCGGGGGGCCATGAGCAATCAGCCCCAGCATTTT.

The V and J genes are TRBV19 and TRBJ2-7; the match to TRBD2 covers 11 bases. V lost 3 bases and J lost 1; bases outside the gene matches: 8. The germline V gene encodes CDR1 LNHDA and CDR2 SQIVND (reference sequence). The CDR3 runs to 17 residues. The DNA for the CDR3 is TGTGCCAGTAGTATCCGTCAAACTAGCGGGGGATCCTACGAGCAGTACTTC. Amino acids: CASSIRQTSGGSYEQYF.

This chain joins TRBV19 and TRBJ2-7; D might be TRBD1 (6 bases). This CDR3 comprises 13 residues. V gave up 3 bases and J gave up 5 bases, with 11 bases separating them. From germline, CDR1 is LNHDA and CDR2 SQIVND (reference sequence). CDR3 residues: CASSMVNRDEQYF. The CDR3 DNA sequence: TGTGCCAGTAGTATGGTAAACAGGGACGAGCAGTACTTC. The variable domain in full, completed from reference TRBV19 and TRBJ2-7, reads DGGITQSPKYLFRKEGQNVTLSCEQNLNHDAMYWYRQDPGQGLRLIYYSQIVNDFQKGDIAEGYSVSREKKESFPLTVTSAQKNPTAFYLCASSMVNRDEQYFGPGTRLTVT.

V usage is TRBV11-3 and J usage is TRBJ2-1; 7 nucleotides match TRBD1. CDR1 is SGHNT and CDR2 is YENEEA in the germline V gene. This CDR3 has 13 amino acids. The V segment lost 4 bases and the J segment 10 bases; nucleotides outside the gene matches: 7. CDR3 loop: CASSSNRGDEQFF. The DNA for the CDR3 is TGTGCCAGCAGCTCCAACAGGGGAGACGAGCAGTTCTTC.

The rearrangement joins TRBV29-1 to TRBJ1-1; tentatively, D is TRBD1 (6 bases). V lost 5 bases and J 6 bases, leaving 13 bases between the germline ends. The CDR3 covers 12 residues. Germline V gene sequence: CDR1 SQVTM, CDR2 ANQGSEA. CDR3 amino acids: CSVTNRDAEAFF. The CDR3 DNA sequence: TGCAGCGTTACCAACAGGGATGCTGAAGCTTTCTTT.

The J gene is TRBJ1-6, the V gene TRBV27, with a tentative D call TRBD1 (6 bases). Germline lookup yields CDR1 MNHEY and CDR2 SMNVEV (reference sequence). This CDR3 is built from 15 residues. The V gene lost 7 bases and the J gene lost 1 base, with 11 bases spanning the gap. CDR3 bases: TGTGCCAGCACCAAGGGGGTTTCCTATAATTCACCCCTCCACTTT. This sequence encodes CASTKGVSYNSPLHF.

This sequence joins TRBV27 and TRBJ2-2; 11 bases fit TRBD2. CDR3 length equals 18 residues. Trimming cost V 5 bases and J 2 bases; bases outside gene matches: 10. The V gene's germline CDR1 is MNHEY and CDR2 SMNVEV (reference sequence). The CDR3 DNA sequence: TGTGCCAGCAGTCAAGGGACTAGCGGAACAATTAACACCGGGGAGCTGTTTTTT. The encoded protein is CASSQGTSGTINTGELFF.

The V call is TRBV6-5, the J call TRBJ1-2, with TRBD1 matching 9 bases. J was trimmed by 8 bases and V by 7 bases; bases with no gene match: 8. The CDR3 is made up of 13 amino acids. Germline V CDR1 and CDR2: MNHEY, SVGAGI. CDR3 nucleotide sequence: TGTGCCAGCAACGATCGGACAGGGGTAGGCTACACCTTC. Translated, it gives CASNDRTGVGYTF.

This chain connects TRBV20-1 to TRBJ1-4, with D possibly TRBD1 on 6 matching bases. The CDR3 contains 15 residues. Germline values: CDR1 DFQATT, CDR2 SNEGSKA (reference sequence). Trimming cost V 3 bases and J 6 bases, with 17 bases left between them. The CDR3 sequence: CSASQKGGLYEKLFF. Here the CDR3 DNA reads TGCAGTGCTAGTCAAAAGGGGGGGCTATATGAAAAACTGTTTTTT.

This clone was picked up a small number of times. The chain employs TRBV7-2 and TRBJ2-3; D may be TRBD2 (6 bases). Germline V gene sequence: CDR1 SGHTA, CDR2 FQGNSA. CDR3 length equals 16 residues. The V end was cut by 6 bases, the J end by 5 bases, with 21 bases between. The CDR3 region is CASRSGTLGVGDTQYF. Written as DNA, the CDR3 is TGTGCCAGCAGGTCTGGGACTCTAGGGGTGGGAGATACGCAGTATTTT.

CDR3 sequence reads: CASSGTSGGRRGDTQYF. For the CDR3, the DNA is TGTGCCAGCAGTGGGACTAGCGGGGGCCGGAGGGGAGATACGCAGTATTTT. V and J are TRBV6-2 or TRBV6-3 and TRBJ2-3; 14 bases line up with TRBD2. This CDR3 is built from 17 residues. J was trimmed by 5 bases and V by 5 bases; bases with no gene match: 9. Germline-derived CDR1 and CDR2 are MNHEY and SVGEGT.

In DNA, the CDR3 is TGTGCCAGCAGCTTAGAAGGGGGTATCGGGGAGCTGTTTTTT. Protein product: CASSLEGGIGELFF. The rearrangement links TRBV11-2 to TRBJ2-2; possible D gene TRBD1, 6 bases. CDR1 and CDR2 (germline): SGHAT, FQNNGV. The CDR3 covers 14 residues. The V end was cut by 0 bases, the J end by 7 bases, with 9 bases between.

This clone came up once. The rearrangement links TRBV6-2 or TRBV6-3 to TRBJ1-5; tentative D call: TRBD1 (5 bases). The CDR3 loop spans 14 amino acids. V was pared by 4 bases and J by 4 bases, with 11 bases between. Germline loops: CDR1 MNHEY, CDR2 SVGEGT. DNA of the CDR3: TGTGCCAGCAGTTGGGATTCAGGGAATCAGCCCCAGCATTTT. This gives the protein CASSWDSGNQPQHF.

This clone was counted a single time. The genes are TRBV7-2 and TRBJ2-1, with D perhaps matching TRBD1 (6 bases). The CDR3 is 16 residues long. Germline V gene sequence: CDR1 SGHTA, CDR2 FQGNSA. V lost 6 bases, J lost 1 base, and 16 bases lay in between. The DNA of the CDR3 is TGTGCCAGCAGGAGTCAGACAGGCGGGTCCTACAATGAGCAGTTCTTC. This translates into CASRSQTGGSYNEQFF. The complete variable domain, with remaining parts taken from reference TRBV7-2 and TRBJ2-1, reads GAGVSQSPSNKVTEKGKDVELRCDPISGHTALYWYRQSLGQGLEFLIYFQGNSAPDKSGLPSDRFSAERTGGSVSTLTIQRTQQEDSAVYLCASRSQTGGSYNEQFFGPGTRLTVL.

V usage is TRBV18 and J usage is TRBJ1-4; D remains unclear. The CDR3 consists of 15 residues. Trimming pared 1 base from V and 8 bases from J, leaving 14 bases between. The germline gives CDR1 KGHSH, CDR2 LQKENI. The CDR3 reads CASSPQMGEGEKLFF. The DNA for the CDR3 is TGTGCCAGCTCACCACAGATGGGCGAGGGAGAAAAACTGTTTTTT.

CDR3 in amino acids: CASSQEGQGGAGELFF. In DNA form, the CDR3 reads TGCGCCAGCAGCCAAGAAGGACAGGGAGGAGCCGGGGAGCTGTTTTTT. The chain couples TRBV4-3 to TRBJ2-2, with 8 bases fitting TRBD1. The CDR3 covers 16 residues. V trimming: 0 bases; J trimming: 6 bases; junction bases outside the gene matches: 6. CDR1 is LGHNA and CDR2 is YSLEER in the germline V gene.

J is TRBJ2-5 and V is TRBV5-5, with 14 bases lining up with TRBD2. The germline CDR1 and CDR2 sequences are SGHKS and YYEKEE (reference sequence). With 5 bases clipped from V and 2 bases from J, the junction kept 8 bases outside the gene matches. The CDR3 contains 17 residues. The CDR3 DNA reads TGTGCCAGCAGTTCTATACGGACTAGCGGGGGGCAAGAGACCCAGTACTTC. Its protein product is CASSSIRTSGGQETQYF.